This TCR beta chain was recovered during a study of post-analysis software for immune sequencing data. Study observations and caveats: The five TRBV segments detected at higher frequency in patients than in controls included TRBV5-6, TRBV5-1 and TRBV20-1.

V gave up 5 bases and J gave up 4 bases; unmatched junction bases: 10. Germline CDR1 is SEHNR and CDR2 is FQNEAQ (reference sequence). This CDR3 has 16 residues. Unique molecular identifiers featured in each of the TCR beta cDNA libraries. In TCRdb, the PCR reads were re-called with MiXCR into one record per CDR3 protein. The repertoire holds approximately 630,000 distinct CDR3 sequences, with roughly three fifths as singletons. Remarks on this clonotype: What it recognizes is unknown.

Material for sequencing was blood. The chain carries TRBV7-9 and TRBJ2-1; 8 positions match TRBD1. This receptor was identified in a girl aged 2-10 years with multiple sclerosis. CDR3 DNA: TGTGCCAGCAGCCAGGGGACAGGCATATCTTACAATGAGCAGTTCTTC. Its protein product is CASSQGTGISYNEQFF.